This is a list of T cell receptor beta chains from one sample in a study of post-analysis software for immune sequencing data. TCRdb reanalysed the PCR reads using MiXCR and keeps one entry per CDR3 protein. In the table there are around 400,000 distinct CDR3 sequences, approximately 33% of which are singletons. The source material was blood. Receptors originate from a girl aged 5-17 years with multiple sclerosis. CDR3s include the opening cysteine and the closing phenylalanine or tryptophan. D genes are given only for firm matches. Only some rows state a clone size, as once, few, many or a class for expanded clones.

CASSSNQWGTTDTQYF | TGTGCCAGCAGCTCTAACCAGTGGGGGACCACAGATACGCAGTATTTT | TRBJ2-3 | - | TRBV7-3 | -
CASSTTRDRGKNIQYF | TGTGCCAGCAGCACAACCCGGGACAGGGGCAAAAACATTCAGTACTTC | TRBJ2-4 | - | TRBV11-2 | TRBD1
CASSLGTGTNYGYTF | TGTGCCAGCAGTTTAGGGACAGGGACGAACTATGGCTACACCTTC | TRBJ1-2 | - | TRBV28 | TRBD1
CASSYKGAGTDTQYF | TGTGCCAGCAGTTACAAGGGCGCTGGCACAGATACGCAGTATTTT | TRBJ2-3 | few | TRBV6-5 | -
CASSLMFAGGLTDTQYF | TGTGCCAGCAGCTTAATGTTTGCGGGGGGACTCACAGATACGCAGTATTTT | TRBJ2-3 | - | TRBV7-2 | TRBD2
CASSLEGATYEQYF | TGTGCCAGCAGTTTAGAGGGGGCAACCTACGAGCAGTACTTC | TRBJ2-7 | few | TRBV28 | TRBD1
CASSLIGLAGNEQFF | TGCGCCAGCAGCTTGATTGGTCTAGCTGGCAATGAGCAGTTCTTC | TRBJ2-1 | few | TRBV5-1 | -
CASRRVGTDYEQYF | TGTGCCAGCAGGCGGGTCGGGACAGACTACGAGCAGTACTTC | TRBJ2-7 | - | TRBV7-2 | TRBD1
CSVERASGGPQETQYF | TGCAGCGTTGAAAGGGCTAGCGGGGGACCACAAGAGACCCAGTACTTC | TRBJ2-5 | few | TRBV29-1 | TRBD2
CASSLESGANVLTF | TGTGCCAGCAGCTTAGAGTCTGGGGCCAACGTCCTGACTTTC | TRBJ2-6 | many | TRBV7-8 | -
CASSTVASGANEQFF | TGTGCCAGCAGCACAGTGGCTAGCGGGGCCAATGAGCAGTTCTTC | TRBJ2-1 | - | TRBV7-2 | TRBD2
CSARATVTMNTEAFF | TGCAGTGCTAGAGCCACCGTCACTATGAACACTGAAGCTTTCTTT | TRBJ1-1 | - | TRBV20-1 | -
CASSPLAGGGKNIQYF | TGTGCCAGCAGCCCACTAGCGGGGGGAGGCAAAAACATTCAGTACTTC | TRBJ2-4 | - | TRBV3-1 | TRBD2
CASRDYSGSSYEQYF | TGTGCCAGCAGGGATTATAGCGGAAGCTCCTACGAGCAGTACTTC | TRBJ2-7 | - | TRBV6-5 | -
CASSLPTGFYSNQPQHF | TGTGCCAGCAGCTTGCCCACAGGGTTCTATAGCAATCAGCCCCAGCATTTT | TRBJ1-5 | - | TRBV5-6 | -
CSFLVNEKLFF | TGCAGCTTTCTGGTTAATGAAAAACTGTTTTTT | TRBJ1-4 | - | TRBV20-1 | -
CASSSGGPIFVTGGIYEQYF | TGTGCCAGCAGTTCAGGGGGACCCATTTTTGTGACAGGGGGCATATACGAGCAGTACTTC | TRBJ2-7 | few | TRBV12-3/TRBV12-4 | TRBD1
CASSLDGTGGGTDTQYF | TGTGCCAGCAGCTTAGATGGAACGGGGGGGGGCACAGATACGCAGTATTTT | TRBJ2-3 | - | TRBV11-3 | TRBD2
CSVENVEAGGQYF | TGCAGCGTTGAAAACGTAGAAGCGGGGGGGCAGTATTTT | TRBJ2-3 | - | TRBV29-1 | TRBD2
CASSLGRVDSPLHF | TGTGCCAGCAGTTTGGGCAGGGTTGACTCACCCCTCCACTTT | TRBJ1-6 | - | TRBV28 | -
CASSLVARVGEQFF | TGTGCCAGCAGCTTAGTCGCCAGGGTTGGTGAGCAGTTCTTC | TRBJ2-1 | few | TRBV7-9 | -
CSARGLAGGISTDTQYF | TGCAGTGCTCGGGGGCTAGCGGGGGGTATCTCCACAGATACGCAGTATTTT | TRBJ2-3 | - | TRBV20-1 | TRBD2
CASSLAPGLATDTQYF | TGTGCCAGCAGCTTAGCGCCGGGACTAGCGACAGATACGCAGTATTTT | TRBJ2-3 | - | TRBV11-2 | TRBD2
CSARDPDREVHEQFF | TGCAGTGCTAGAGATCCGGACAGGGAAGTCCATGAGCAGTTCTTC | TRBJ2-1 | few | TRBV20-1 | TRBD1
CASSAVAGGPNEQFF | TGTGCCAGCAGCGCCGTAGCGGGGGGACCCAATGAGCAGTTCTTC | TRBJ2-1 | few | TRBV5-6 | TRBD2
CASSLWGQEKNIQYF | TGCGCCAGCAGCTTGTGGGGCCAGGAAAAAAACATTCAGTACTTC | TRBJ2-4 | few | TRBV5-1 | -
CASRPGTAYNEQFF | TGTGCCAGCAGACCCGGGACGGCCTACAATGAGCAGTTCTTC | TRBJ2-1 | - | TRBV12-3/TRBV12-4 | -
CASSFGDRGLHLHF | TGTGCCAGCAGTTTTGGGGACAGGGGGCTTCACCTCCACTTT | TRBJ1-6 | - | TRBV12-3/TRBV12-4 | TRBD1
CASRRGQGGYEQYF | TGCGCCAGCCGAAGAGGACAGGGTGGCTACGAGCAATACTTC | TRBJ2-5 | once | TRBV5-1 | TRBD1
CASSQMLQDIQYF | TGTGCCAGCAGCCAAATGTTACAGGACATTCAGTACTTC | TRBJ2-4 | few | TRBV3-1 | -
CARSFNVGYPADTEAFF | TGTGCCCGCAGCTTTAATGTCGGTTACCCGGCGGACACTGAAGCTTTCTTT | TRBJ1-1 | - | TRBV7-9 | -
CASSPIELGADETQYF | TGCGCCAGCAGCCCGATAGAGTTGGGGGCGGATGAGACCCAGTACTTC | TRBJ2-5 | - | TRBV4-1 | -
CASSETSGAGGGQFF | TGTGCCAGCAGTGAAACTAGCGGCGCAGGGGGGGGGCAGTTCTTC | TRBJ2-1 | few | TRBV2 | -
CVSSFKGEETQYF | TGTGTCAGCAGCTTTAAGGGCGAGGAGACCCAGTACTTC | TRBJ2-5 | - | TRBV5-4 | -
CSARDQTRAIATDTQYF | TGCAGTGCTAGAGATCAGACCCGAGCGATAGCCACAGATACGCAGTATTTT | TRBJ2-3 | - | TRBV20-1 | -
CSARGGTVISYNEQFF | TGCAGTGCTAGAGGCGGGACAGTGATCTCCTACAATGAGCAGTTCTTC | TRBJ2-1 | few | TRBV20-1 | -
CASSWGLGEVHEQFF | TGTGCCAGCAGCTGGGGACTGGGTGAGGTCCATGAGCAGTTCTTC | TRBJ2-1 | - | TRBV14 | -
CASTDRAPGGNEQFF | TGTGCCAGCACCGACCGGGCCCCAGGGGGCAATGAGCAGTTCTTC | TRBJ2-1 | - | TRBV6-2/TRBV6-3 | TRBD1
CASSQRTGGHGDEQFF | TGTGCCAGCAGCCAAAGAACGGGGGGGCATGGTGATGAGCAGTTCTTC | TRBJ2-1 | few | TRBV28 | TRBD2
CASSLEVTGIYGYTF | TGTGCCAGCAGCTTAGAAGTTACAGGGATCTATGGCTACACCTTC | TRBJ1-2 | few | TRBV7-2 | -
CASSLQAGPYEQHF | TGTGCCAGCAGCTTACAGGCGGGGCCCTACGAGCAGCACTTC | TRBJ2-7 | - | TRBV7-9 | -